Below, one TCR beta chain is given with its context. RNA transcripts were the template for amplifying TCR beta CDR3 regions. Initially, a first-round RT-PCR of the TCR CDR3 employed the HTBI primer set. MiXCR, applied by TCRdb to the multiplex PCR reads, yields one record per CDR3 protein. Counted here are about 770,000 distinct CDR3 sequences, about 17% occurring once; the ten biggest clones make up 15% to 20%. The data were obtained in a study of T cells in Graves' hyperthyroidism and ophthalmopathy. Background on the study: Upon initial diagnosis and before any treatment, peripheral blood was collected.

Among the patients, aged 18 to 65, hyperthyroidism was newly diagnosed and had lasted under 2 months. Uncontrolled infection, other autoimmune disease, pregnancy or lactation excluded patients. Around 9.9 ml of fresh peripheral blood supplied the PBMCs. Germline CDR1 is SGHNT and CDR2 is YYREEE (reference sequence). Deletions cut 4 bases from V and 6 bases from J, with 14 bases between. The CDR3 has 13 residues. The gene calls are TRBV5-4 and TRBJ2-7; possibly TRBD1 for D (5 bases). Sequenced input: blood. The receptor's source is a woman aged 50 to 60 with Graves' hyperthyroidism that later progressed to Graves' ophthalmopathy. The CDR3 spells CASSKEGVGEQYF. In nucleotides, the CDR3 is TGTGCCAGCAGCAAAGAAGGGGTGGGCGAGCAGTACTTC.